Listed below are T cell receptor beta chains from one sample, sequenced in a study of CD8 T cells in Susac syndrome. TCRdb independently ran MiXCR on the immunoSEQ multiplex PCR reads; one entry per CDR3 protein. The repertoire consists of around 300,000 distinct CDR3 sequences, with around 91% occurring once and the leading ten covering roughly 0.17%. Sequenced sample: CD8+ T cells from PBMCs. All receptors derive from a human donor with multiple sclerosis. Both conserved end residues are part of each CDR3. Each record gives: J gene, clone size, V gene, CDR3 protein. Size is stated for part of the rows, as once, few or many counts, or as a class when the clone is expanded.

TRBJ2-7	NA	TRBV11-2	CASSLVVRGREQYF
TRBJ2-3	NA	TRBV7-9	CASSMPSADTQYF
TRBJ2-7	once	TRBV20-1	CSARRRGAYEQYF
TRBJ2-2	NA	TRBV12-3/TRBV12-4	CASSRAWTSGSSGELFF
TRBJ2-5	NA	TRBV10-3	CAIAPGLGETQYF
TRBJ2-1	NA	TRBV5-1	CASSLAGRGRYNEQFF
TRBJ1-4	NA	TRBV27	CASSFSGLGNEKLFF
TRBJ1-2	NA	TRBV9	CASSVGSGGYTF
TRBJ2-7	NA	TRBV11-3	CASSLDTSYEQYF
TRBJ2-3	NA	TRBV28	CASSPYRGTSTDTQYF
TRBJ2-1	NA	TRBV4-2	CASSQTQAGSYNEQFF
TRBJ2-1	NA	TRBV19	CASSRGLAGPLDEQFF
TRBJ2-5	NA	TRBV28	CASSLGTGGEGETQYF
TRBJ2-1	NA	TRBV3-1	CASRAGLAGGEGSYNEQFF
TRBJ2-1	NA	TRBV19	CASSIRTSGAGSYNEQFF
TRBJ2-1	NA	TRBV6-2/TRBV6-3	CASSYGHVPGLDEQFF
TRBJ1-2	NA	TRBV7-8	CASSLVRRGRKGYTF
TRBJ2-7	NA	TRBV28	CASSLAAGVYEQYF
TRBJ1-4	once	TRBV4-3	CASSQGLRVSNEKLFF
TRBJ2-5	NA	TRBV5-1	CARGTSGDQGGETQYF
TRBJ1-5	NA	TRBV29-1	CSVALGGAQPQHF
TRBJ2-3	NA	TRBV2	CAFHGGTDTDTQYF
TRBJ1-2	NA	TRBV3-1	CASSQDQWGTDYGYTF
TRBJ2-3	NA	TRBV12-3/TRBV12-4	CASSLSGMDTQYF
TRBJ2-1	once	TRBV20-1	CSARALAGDYNEQFF
TRBJ1-1	NA	TRBV9	CASSVDGAGYTEAFF
TRBJ2-3	NA	TRBV29-1	CSVPGLSTDTQYF
TRBJ2-7	NA	TRBV6-2/TRBV6-3	CASSHAFRTGGYEQYF
TRBJ2-4	NA	TRBV7-2	CASSRWGGTGKGIQYF
TRBJ1-5	NA	TRBV7-9	CASSLGGRNSRGNQPQHF
TRBJ2-2	once	TRBV20-1	CSARGDYTNTGELFF
TRBJ1-1	NA	TRBV29-1	CSVRLAGALTEAFF
TRBJ2-7	NA	TRBV7-2	CASSLDRVGAGNEQYF
TRBJ2-7	few	TRBV7-3	CASSIRQGPSYEQYF
TRBJ1-4	NA	TRBV9	CASSYTGKKLFF
TRBJ1-1	NA	TRBV19	CASSLRALGTEAFF
TRBJ2-7	NA	TRBV19	CASSAGLSYEQYF
TRBJ1-2	NA	TRBV13	CASSGRDRAYYGYTF
TRBJ1-6	once	TRBV7-9	CASNQGIGSPLHF
TRBJ1-1	NA	TRBV19	CASSRGIIVNTEAFF
TRBJ2-7	NA	TRBV7-9	CASSLALRGEQYF
TRBJ2-7	few	TRBV7-6	CASSLARVDEQYF
TRBJ2-7	NA	TRBV6-2/TRBV6-3	CASSPAGFYEQYF
TRBJ2-1	NA	TRBV5-4	CASSSGLAGGPDEQFF
TRBJ2-1	NA	TRBV23-1	CASSPSTSGLGYEQFF
TRBJ2-7	NA	TRBV7-9	CASSLGPRQGYEQYF
TRBJ2-1	NA	TRBV9	CASSDGTRGYEQFF
TRBJ1-2	NA	TRBV25-1	CASSTSRVYSGYTF
TRBJ2-7	NA	TRBV28	CASSSTSDYEQYF
TRBJ2-7	few	TRBV11-2	CASTPGTGFNEQYF
TRBJ2-5	NA	TRBV19	CASSSLATRTQETQYF
TRBJ2-1	NA	TRBV4-3	CASSQELGELSYNEQFF
TRBJ2-5	NA	TRBV11-2	CASSLDPGLPQRETQYF